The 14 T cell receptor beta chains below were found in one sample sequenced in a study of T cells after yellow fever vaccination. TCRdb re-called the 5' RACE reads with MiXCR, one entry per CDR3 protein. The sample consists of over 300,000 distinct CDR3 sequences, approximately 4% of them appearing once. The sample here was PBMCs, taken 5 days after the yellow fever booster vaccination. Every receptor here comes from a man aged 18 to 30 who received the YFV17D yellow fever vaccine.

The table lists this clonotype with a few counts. The CDR3 DNA reads as TGTGCCAGCAGTTTTCTTGCCGGCAGGGGAGCGGGCAATGAGCAGTTCTTC. It is translated as CASSFLAGRGAGNEQFF. The chain combines TRBV12-3 or TRBV12-4 with TRBJ2-1; D is tentatively TRBD1 or TRBD2 (6 bases each). CDR3 length: 17 amino acids. V lost 3 bases, J lost 6 bases, and 21 bases lay in between.

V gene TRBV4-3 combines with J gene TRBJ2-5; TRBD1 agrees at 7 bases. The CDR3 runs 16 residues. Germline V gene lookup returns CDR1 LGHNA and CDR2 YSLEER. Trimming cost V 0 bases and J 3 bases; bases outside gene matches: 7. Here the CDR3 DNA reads TGCGCCAGCAGCCAAGATTACAGGGGATTCGAAGAGACCCAGTACTTC. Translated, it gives CASSQDYRGFEETQYF.

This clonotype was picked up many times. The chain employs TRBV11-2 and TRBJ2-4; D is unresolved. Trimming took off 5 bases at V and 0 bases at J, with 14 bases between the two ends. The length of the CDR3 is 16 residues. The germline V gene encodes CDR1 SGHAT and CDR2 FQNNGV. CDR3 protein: CASSPLRRLAKNIQYF. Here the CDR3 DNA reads TGTGCCAGCAGCCCCCTCCGGCGGCTAGCCAAAAACATTCAGTACTTC.

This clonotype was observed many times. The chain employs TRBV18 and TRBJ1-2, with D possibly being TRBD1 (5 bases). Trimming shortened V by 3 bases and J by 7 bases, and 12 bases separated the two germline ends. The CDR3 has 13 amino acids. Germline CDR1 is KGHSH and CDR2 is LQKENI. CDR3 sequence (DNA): TGTGCCAGCTCACCTGGGACGGAGTTTGGCTACACCTTC. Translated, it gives CASSPGTEFGYTF.

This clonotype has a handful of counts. CDR3 region: CATSVRGGIAKNIQYF. For the CDR3, the DNA is TGTGCCACCAGCGTACGAGGGGGGATAGCCAAAAACATTCAGTACTTC. V gene TRBV24-1 combines with J gene TRBJ2-4; TRBD1 or TRBD2 may be the D gene (6 bases each). The V and J ends lost 7 bases and 0 bases respectively, with 15 bases between them. The length of the CDR3 is 16 residues. Germline V gene data show CDR1 as KGHDR and CDR2 as SFDVKD.

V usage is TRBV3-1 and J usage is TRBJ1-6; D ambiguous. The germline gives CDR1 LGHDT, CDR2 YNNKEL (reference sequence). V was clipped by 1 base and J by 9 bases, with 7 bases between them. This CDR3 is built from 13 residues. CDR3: CASSQGGGSPLHF. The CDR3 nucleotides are TGTGCCAGCAGCCAAGGGGGAGGTTCACCCCTCCACTTT.

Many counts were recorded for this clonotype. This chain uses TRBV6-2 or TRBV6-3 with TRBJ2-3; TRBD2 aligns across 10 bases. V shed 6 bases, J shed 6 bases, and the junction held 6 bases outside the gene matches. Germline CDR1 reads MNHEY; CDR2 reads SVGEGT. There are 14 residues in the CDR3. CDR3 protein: CASSFSGGPDTQYF. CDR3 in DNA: TGTGCCAGCAGCTTTAGCGGGGGGCCGGATACGCAGTATTTT.

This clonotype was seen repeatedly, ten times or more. In nucleotides, the CDR3 is TGCGCCAGCAGCAACGGGACTAGCGGGCAAGAGACCCAGTACTTC. Amino acids: CASSNGTSGQETQYF. The chain links TRBV5-1 to TRBJ2-5, with 12 bases identical to TRBD2. The CDR3 is made up of 15 amino acids. Germline CDR1 and CDR2: SGHRS and YFSETQ. The J segment lost 2 bases and the V segment lost 4 bases, leaving 3 bases of the junction unmatched.

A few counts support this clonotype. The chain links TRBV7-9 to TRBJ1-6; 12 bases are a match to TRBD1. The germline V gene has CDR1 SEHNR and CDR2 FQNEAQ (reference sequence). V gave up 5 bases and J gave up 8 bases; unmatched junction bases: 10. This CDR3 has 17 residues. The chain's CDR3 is CASSPGQGANLHSPLHF. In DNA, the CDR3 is TGTGCCAGCAGCCCGGGACAGGGGGCGAATTTGCATTCACCCCTCCACTTT.

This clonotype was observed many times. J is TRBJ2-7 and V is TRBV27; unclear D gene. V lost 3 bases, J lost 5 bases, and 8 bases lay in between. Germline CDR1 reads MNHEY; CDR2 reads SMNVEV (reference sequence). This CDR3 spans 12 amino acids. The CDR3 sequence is CASSFMGNEQYF. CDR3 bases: TGTGCCAGCAGTTTTATGGGGAACGAGCAGTACTTC.

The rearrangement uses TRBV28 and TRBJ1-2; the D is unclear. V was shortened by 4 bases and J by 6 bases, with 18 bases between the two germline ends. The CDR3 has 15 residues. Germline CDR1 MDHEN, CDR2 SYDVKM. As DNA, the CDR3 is TGTGCCAGCAGTTCACCTCCGAAGGGCAGCCATGGCTACACCTTC. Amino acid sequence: CASSSPPKGSHGYTF.

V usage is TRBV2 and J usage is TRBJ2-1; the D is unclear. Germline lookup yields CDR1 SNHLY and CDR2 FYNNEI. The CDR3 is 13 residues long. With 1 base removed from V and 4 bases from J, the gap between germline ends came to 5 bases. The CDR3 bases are TGTGCCAGCAGTGAAGATAGGTACAATGAGCAGTTCTTC. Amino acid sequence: CASSEDRYNEQFF.

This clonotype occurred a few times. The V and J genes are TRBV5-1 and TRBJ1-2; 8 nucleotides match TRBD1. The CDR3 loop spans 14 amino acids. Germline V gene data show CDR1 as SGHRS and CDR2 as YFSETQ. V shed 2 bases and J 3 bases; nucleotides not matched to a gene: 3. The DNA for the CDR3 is TGCGCCAGCAGCTTCACACAGGGGGACTATGGCTACACCTTC. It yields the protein CASSFTQGDYGYTF.

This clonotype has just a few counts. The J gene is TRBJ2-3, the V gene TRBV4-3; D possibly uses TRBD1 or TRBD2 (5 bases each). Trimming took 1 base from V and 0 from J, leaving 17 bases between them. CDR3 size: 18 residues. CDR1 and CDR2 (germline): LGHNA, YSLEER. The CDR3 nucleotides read TGCGCCAGCAGCCAAGGAACCCCGGGGACCGCAAGCACAGATACGCAGTATTTT. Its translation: CASSQGTPGTASTDTQYF.